This T cell receptor beta chain was profiled in a study of neoadjuvant anti-PD-1 for oral cavity cancer. In the study overall: Non-progressing patients received a fourth nivolumab dose near day 43, then surgery on days 50-56.

Libraries were prepared by immunoSEQ multiplex PCR; TCRdb keeps only in-frame clonotypes and omits some of them. The sample includes some 71,000 clones, approximately 82% of them seen just once. Patients had newly diagnosed, untreated stage II-IVA oral cavity squamous cell carcinoma. Worth noting for this clone: What it recognizes is unknown.

The study, taken as a whole, reports: Higher pretreatment blood Treg/Th17 ratios correlated with higher pretreatment blood and lower post-treatment tumor TCRbeta clonality.

The origin of this receptor is a person aged 40 to 85 with oral cavity squamous cell carcinoma. This sample comprised PBMCs, obtained before nivolumab (anti-PD-1) treatment.

The CDR3 spells CASSRLAVAYEQYF. In DNA form, the CDR3 reads TGTGCCAGCAGCCGGCTAGCGGTGGCCTACGAGCAGTACTTC. This sequence joins TRBV7-8 and TRBJ2-7; 7 bases are shared with TRBD2. Per germline, CDR1 SGHVS and CDR2 FQNEAQ. V lost 5 bases to trimming and J lost 2 bases; unmatched junction nucleotides: 6. The CDR3 extends over 14 amino acids.